This T cell receptor beta chain was recovered during a study of blood T cells in healthy people across ages (dated by TCRdb to the mid-2010s). With respect to the entire study: Template switching captured roughly one uniquely barcoded TCR beta cDNA molecule per two T cells in model experiments. To track age-related changes in TCR beta repertoire diversity, the study relied on deep sequencing normalized with unique cDNA molecular identifiers. The donors were divided into four age groups: young (average approximately 17 years), middle-aged (about 40), aged (roughly 66) and long-lived (more than 75). To avoid experimental bias, donors of different ages were randomly spread across the sequencing lanes. Two additional independent replicas of 1 million unique cDNA reads from the same blood draw were analyzed for two donors (one aged 18 to 30 and one aged 80 or older). The paper's findings and limits, for the study overall: Bulk unsorted PBMC profiling prevented conclusive comparison of naive and antigen-experienced compartments. The percentage of naive T cells measured by flow cytometry correlated strongly with observed TCR beta diversity. Observed TCR beta diversity per million T cells fell roughly linearly with age, and a significant reduction was already apparent by age around 36. Estimates of total diversity based on one million sequenced T cells were considered lower bounds and underestimates. The long-lived group showed more naive CD4+ T cells, fewer expanded clones and increased TCR diversity than the aged group, suggesting age selection. Because donor CMV infection status was unknown, age-related changes in expanded clonotypes were potentially confounded.

The CDR3 measures 11 amino acids from cysteine to phenylalanine. Of all the DNA, just the CDR3 is kept, 33 bases in frame from base 1. Taken from the germline V gene, the CDR1 and CDR2 loops are MDHEN and SYDVKM. The protocol used for the library was 5' RACE. The instrument given in TCRdb is Illumina HiSeq 2500. A second roughly 6 to 12 cycle PCR used a sample-barcoded 5' primer and a J-beta primer mix. Each TCR beta cDNA molecule received a unique molecular identifier from a template-switch 5' adaptor carrying 12 random nucleotides. Each sample yielded at least 3 million CDR3-containing paired-end reads. All of the RNA was converted into first-strand cDNA using the Mint cDNA synthesis kit, with a TRBC-specific oligonucleotide serving as the primer. Following uracil-DNA glycosylase treatment, all cDNA underwent a first 18-cycle PCR with the universal primers M1SS and BC2_uni_R. Per the source publication's procedure: For normalization, 1 million high-quality reads, each with a distinct molecular identifier, were randomly selected from each sample. Reads sharing molecular identifiers were discarded rather than binned into consensus sequences. MiTCR, set to a Q25 quality threshold and the strictest error-elimination algorithm, was used for CDR3 identification, clonotype clustering and error correction. A nonparametric unseen species model with Euler transformation was used to estimate a lower bound on total TCR beta diversity. TCRdb trimmed the raw reads at Q25, called clones with MiXCR and kept productive beta chains. Rows matching on CDR3 protein sequence are summarized as one entry with the most common DNA and genes. What appears here as the V and J calls and clone size reflects TCRdb's work, not the paper's. Across this sample there are a few hundred thousand distinct CDR3 sequences, with approximately 52% seen only once. Together, the top ten hold 51% of the sample.

Remarks on this clonotype: Its antigen remains unidentified. Relative to the germline gene, one junction end is altered; a read error may explain this.

The donors were roughly 40 Caucasian individuals from Russia, aged roughly 6 to 100 years, who were systemically healthy. About 10 milliliters of peripheral blood were collected from each donor into EDTA-treated Vacutainer tubes. PBMCs were isolated by Ficoll-Paque density-gradient centrifugation, with at least 6 million obtained per sample. Total RNA, at least 6 micrograms per sample, was extracted from PBMCs with Trizol reagent. For every donor, flow cytometry on a PBMC aliquot measured the percentage of naive CD45RAhigh/CD27high T cells. The V and J segments used are TRBV28 and TRBJ2-4, with an unclear D gene assignment. Judging by the DNA end, TRBJ2-7 fits better; the J call may be wrong. The source is a man aged 55 to 70 in good health. Sample: blood. This receptor carries the CDR3 CTSKGFYEQYF. The DNA sequence is TGTACCAGCAAGGGATTCTACGAGCAGTACTTC.